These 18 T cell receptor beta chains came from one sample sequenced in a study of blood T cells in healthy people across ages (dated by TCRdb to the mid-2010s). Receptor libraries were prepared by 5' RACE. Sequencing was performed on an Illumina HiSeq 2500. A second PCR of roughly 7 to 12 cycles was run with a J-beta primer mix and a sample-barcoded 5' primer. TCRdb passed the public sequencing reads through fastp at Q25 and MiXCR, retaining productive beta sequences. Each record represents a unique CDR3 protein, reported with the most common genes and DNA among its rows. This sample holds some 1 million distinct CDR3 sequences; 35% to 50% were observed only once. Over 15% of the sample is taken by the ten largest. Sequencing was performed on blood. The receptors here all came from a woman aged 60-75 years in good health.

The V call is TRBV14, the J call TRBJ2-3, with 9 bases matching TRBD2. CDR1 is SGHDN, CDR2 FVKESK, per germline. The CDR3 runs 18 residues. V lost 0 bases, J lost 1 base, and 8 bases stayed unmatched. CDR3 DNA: TGTGCCAGCAGCCAAGATTTCGCCCTAGCGGGACGCACAGATACGCAGTATTTT. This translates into CASSQDFALAGRTDTQYF.

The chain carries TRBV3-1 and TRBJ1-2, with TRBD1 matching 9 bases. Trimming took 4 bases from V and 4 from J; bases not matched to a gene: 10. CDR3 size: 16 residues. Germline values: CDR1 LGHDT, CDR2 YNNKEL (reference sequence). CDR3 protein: CASSPLGQGSLYGYTF. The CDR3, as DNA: TGTGCCAGCAGCCCCTTGGGACAGGGAAGCCTCTATGGCTACACCTTC.

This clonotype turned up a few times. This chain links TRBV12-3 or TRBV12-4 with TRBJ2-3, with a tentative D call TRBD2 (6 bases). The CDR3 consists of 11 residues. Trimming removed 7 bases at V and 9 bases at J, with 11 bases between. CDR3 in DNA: TGTGCCAGCACCTGGGCGGGAACGCAGTATTTT. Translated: CASTWAGTQYF.

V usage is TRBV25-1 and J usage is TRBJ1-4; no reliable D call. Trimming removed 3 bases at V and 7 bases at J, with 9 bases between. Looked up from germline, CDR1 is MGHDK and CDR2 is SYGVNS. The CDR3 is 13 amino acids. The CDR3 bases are TGTGCCAGCAGTGATTATAGAGGTGAAAAACTGTTTTTT. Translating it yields CASSDYRGEKLFF.

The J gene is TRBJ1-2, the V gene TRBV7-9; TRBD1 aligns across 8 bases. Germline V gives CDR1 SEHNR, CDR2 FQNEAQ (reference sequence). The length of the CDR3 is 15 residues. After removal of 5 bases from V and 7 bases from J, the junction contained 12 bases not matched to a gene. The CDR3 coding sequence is TGTGCCAGCAGCCCAGAGGGGGACAGGATATCTGGCTACACCTTC. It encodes CASSPEGDRISGYTF.

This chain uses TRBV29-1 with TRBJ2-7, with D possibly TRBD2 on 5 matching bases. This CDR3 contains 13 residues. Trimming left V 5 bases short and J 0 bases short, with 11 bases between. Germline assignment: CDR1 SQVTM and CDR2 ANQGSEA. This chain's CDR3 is CSVTDYLSYEQYF. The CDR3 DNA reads TGCAGCGTTACAGACTACCTCTCCTACGAGCAGTACTTC.

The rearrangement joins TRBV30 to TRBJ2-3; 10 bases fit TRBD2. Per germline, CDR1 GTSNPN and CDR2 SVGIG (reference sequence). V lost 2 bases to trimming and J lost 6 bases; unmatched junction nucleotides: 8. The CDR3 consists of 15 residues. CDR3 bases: TGTGCCTGGAGTCTTCCTAGCGGGAGTAGCGATACGCAGTATTTT. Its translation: CAWSLPSGSSDTQYF. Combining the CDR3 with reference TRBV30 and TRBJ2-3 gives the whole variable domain SQTIHQWPATLVQPVGSPLSLECTVEGTSNPNLYWYRQAAGRGLQLLFYSVGIGQISSEVPQNLSASRPQDRQFILSSKKLLLSDSGFYLCAWSLPSGSSDTQYFGPGTRLTVL.

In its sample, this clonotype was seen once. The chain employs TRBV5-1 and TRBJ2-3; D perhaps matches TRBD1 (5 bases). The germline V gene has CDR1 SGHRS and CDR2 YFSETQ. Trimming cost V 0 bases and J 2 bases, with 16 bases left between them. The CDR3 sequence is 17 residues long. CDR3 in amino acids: CASSLGSWGRATDTQYF. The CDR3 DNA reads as TGCGCCAGCAGCTTGGGCTCCTGGGGCAGGGCCACAGATACGCAGTATTTT. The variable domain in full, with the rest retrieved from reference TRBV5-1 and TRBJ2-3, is KAGVTQTPRYLIKTRGQQVTLSCSPISGHRSVSWYQQTPGQGLQFLFEYFSETQRNKGNFPGRFSGRQFSNSRSEMNVSTLELGDSALYLCASSLGSWGRATDTQYFGPGTRLTVL.

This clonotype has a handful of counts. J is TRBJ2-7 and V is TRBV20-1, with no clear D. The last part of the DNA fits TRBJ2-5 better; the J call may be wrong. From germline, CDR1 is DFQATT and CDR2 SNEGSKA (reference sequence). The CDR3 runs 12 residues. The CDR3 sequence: CSARVSGETQYF. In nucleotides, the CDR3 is TGCAGTGCTAGAGTTTCCGGCGAGACCCAGTACTTC.

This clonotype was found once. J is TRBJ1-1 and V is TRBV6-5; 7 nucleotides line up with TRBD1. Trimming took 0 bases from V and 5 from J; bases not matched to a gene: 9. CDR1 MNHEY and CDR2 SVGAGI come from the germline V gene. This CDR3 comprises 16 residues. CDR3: CASSYSRGLATTEAFF. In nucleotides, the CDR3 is TGTGCCAGCAGTTACTCGAGGGGGCTCGCGACAACTGAAGCTTTCTTT.

CDR3 sequence reads: CASSPGQTPGWGEQYF. The CDR3 DNA follows: TGCGCCAGCAGCCCAGGACAGACCCCCGGATGGGGAGAGCAGTACTTC. The V gene is TRBV5-1, the J gene TRBJ2-7; maybe TRBD1 (6 bases). The length of the CDR3 is 16 residues. Trimming removed 4 bases at V and 7 bases at J, with 24 bases between. In germline, CDR1 is SGHRS, CDR2 YFSETQ.

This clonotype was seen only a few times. This CDR3 reads CAISEGSPTHEQYF. The CDR3 DNA reads TGTGCCATCAGTGAGGGTTCTCCGACTCACGAGCAGTACTTC. This chain connects TRBV10-3 to TRBJ2-7; D remains unclear. Between the trimmed V and J ends, which lost 2 bases and 5 bases, there was a span of 13 bases. The CDR3 is 14 amino acids. Germline CDR1 ENHRY, CDR2 SYGVKD.

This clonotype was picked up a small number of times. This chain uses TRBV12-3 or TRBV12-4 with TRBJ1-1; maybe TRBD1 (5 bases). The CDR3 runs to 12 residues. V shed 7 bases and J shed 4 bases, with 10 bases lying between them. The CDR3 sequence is CASTRGITEAFF. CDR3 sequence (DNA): TGTGCCAGCACCCGGGGGATCACTGAAGCTTTCTTT.

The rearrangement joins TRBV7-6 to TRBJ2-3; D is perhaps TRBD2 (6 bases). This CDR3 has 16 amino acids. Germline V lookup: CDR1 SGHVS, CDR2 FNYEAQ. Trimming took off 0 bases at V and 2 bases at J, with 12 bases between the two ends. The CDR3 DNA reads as TGTGCCAGCAGCTTAGCCACGGGAGCTTCCACAGATACGCAGTATTTT. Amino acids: CASSLATGASTDTQYF.

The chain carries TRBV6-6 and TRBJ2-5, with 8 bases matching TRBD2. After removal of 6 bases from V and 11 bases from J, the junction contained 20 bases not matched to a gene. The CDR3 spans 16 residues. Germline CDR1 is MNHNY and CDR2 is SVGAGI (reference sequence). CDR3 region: CASSPQGAGEGYEQYF. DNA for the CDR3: TGTGCCAGCAGCCCCCAGGGAGCGGGAGAAGGGTATGAGCAGTACTTC.

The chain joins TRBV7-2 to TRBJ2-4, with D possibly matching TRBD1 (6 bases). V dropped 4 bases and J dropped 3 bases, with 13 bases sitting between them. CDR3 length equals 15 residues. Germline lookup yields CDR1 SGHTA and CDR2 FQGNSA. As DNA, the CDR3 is TGTGCCAGCAGCTCGGACAGTACGGGCAAAAACATTCAGTACTTC. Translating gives CASSSDSTGKNIQYF.

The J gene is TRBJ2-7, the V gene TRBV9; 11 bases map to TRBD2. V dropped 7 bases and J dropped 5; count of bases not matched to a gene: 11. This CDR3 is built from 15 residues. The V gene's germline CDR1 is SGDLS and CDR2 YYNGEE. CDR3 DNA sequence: TGTGCCAGCGGTCCGGGACTAGCGGTAGCCGACGAGCAGTACTTC. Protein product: CASGPGLAVADEQYF. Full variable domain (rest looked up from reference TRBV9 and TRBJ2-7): DSGVTQTPKHLITATGQRVTLRCSPRSGDLSVYWYQQSLDQGLQFLIQYYNGEERAKGNILERFSAQQFPDLHSELNLSSLELGDSALYFCASGPGLAVADEQYFGPGTRLTVT.

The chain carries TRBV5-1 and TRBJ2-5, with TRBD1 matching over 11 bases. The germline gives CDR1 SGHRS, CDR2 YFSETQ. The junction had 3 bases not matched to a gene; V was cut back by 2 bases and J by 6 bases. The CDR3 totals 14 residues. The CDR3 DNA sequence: TGCGCCAGCAGCTTTGGGACAGGGGGAAAGACCCAGTACTTC. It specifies CASSFGTGGKTQYF.